These T cell receptor beta chains were read from a single sample in a study of vaccination effects on CD4 cells after COVID-19. TCRdb's copy holds only in-frame clones and misses some; the assay was immunoSEQ multiplex PCR. The data show 40,000 to 45,000 clones, approximately 82% seen once. For these TCRs, the target antigens are not known. The specimen comprised CD4+ T cells from PBMCs cultured without peptide, sampled after COVID-19 vaccination. The receptors originated from a human donor who had a prior SARS-CoV-2 infection. CDR3s include the opening cysteine and the closing phenylalanine or tryptophan. A D gene is named only where the DNA matches it firmly. Part of the rows lack a size; the others show once, few, many or a class for expanded clones.

D: TRBD1
length: 13
V: TRBV29-1
size: .
J: TRBJ2-5
CDR3: CSAKDRGRETQYF
DNA: TGCAGCGCCAAAGACAGGGGGAGAGAGACCCAGTACTTC

D: TRBD2
length: 15
V: TRBV3-1/TRBV3-2
size: .
J: TRBJ2-5
CDR3: CASSPLGGDGETQYF
DNA: TGTGCCAGCAGCCCATTGGGGGGGGACGGAGAGACCCAGTACTTC

D: .
length: 13
V: TRBV18
size: .
J: TRBJ2-6
CDR3: CAGTASGANVLTF
DNA: TGTGCCGGCACAGCCTCTGGGGCCAACGTCCTGACTTTC

D: TRBD1
length: 15
V: TRBV9
size: once
J: TRBJ2-5
CDR3: CASTWGTGAQETQYF
DNA: TGTGCCAGCACCTGGGGGACAGGGGCACAAGAGACCCAGTACTTC

D: TRBD1
length: 14
V: TRBV5-1
size: .
J: TRBJ2-1
CDR3: CASSLAGTGGEQFF
DNA: TGCGCCAGCAGCTTGGCCGGGACAGGGGGCGAGCAGTTCTTC

D: .
length: 12
V: TRBV18
size: .
J: TRBJ2-7
CDR3: CASSQQGLEQYF
DNA: TGTGCCAGCTCACAGCAGGGTCTCGAGCAGTACTTC

D: .
length: 13
V: TRBV30
size: .
J: TRBJ1-1
CDR3: CAWTVEGGTEAFF
DNA: TGTGCCTGGACCGTGGAGGGGGGCACTGAAGCTTTCTTT

D: TRBD2
length: 15
V: TRBV4-3
size: .
J: TRBJ2-7
CDR3: CASSVVSAGVNEQYF
DNA: TGCGCCAGCAGCGTTGTCTCAGCGGGAGTTAACGAGCAGTACTTC

D: .
length: 15
V: TRBV7-2
size: .
J: TRBJ1-3
CDR3: CASSGDSHSGNTIYF
DNA: TGTGCCAGCAGCGGGGACTCGCACTCTGGAAACACCATATATTTT

D: TRBD1
length: 14
V: TRBV6-5
size: once
J: TRBJ2-1
CDR3: CASSPGQAGGEQFF
DNA: TGTGCCAGCAGCCCCGGACAGGCCGGTGGTGAGCAGTTCTTC

D: .
length: 12
V: TRBV2
size: .
J: TRBJ2-3
CDR3: CASTSGSDTQYF
DNA: TGTGCCAGCACGTCAGGGAGCGATACGCAGTATTTT

D: TRBD1
length: 16
V: TRBV11-1
size: .
J: TRBJ2-1
CDR3: CASSLSRDRAYNEQFF
DNA: TGTGCCAGCAGCCTAAGCCGGGACAGAGCCTACAATGAGCAGTTCTTC

D: .
length: 15
V: TRBV7-9
size: .
J: TRBJ2-1
CDR3: CASSSFGDFYNEQFF
DNA: TGTGCCAGCAGCTCATTCGGGGATTTTTACAATGAGCAGTTCTTC

D: TRBD1
length: 15
V: TRBV7-2
size: .
J: TRBJ2-7
CDR3: CASSLARTGGYEQYF
DNA: TGTGCCAGCAGCTTAGCGAGGACAGGGGGCTACGAGCAGTACTTC

D: .
length: 16
V: TRBV5-4
size: .
J: TRBJ2-5
CDR3: CASSLEADSYQETQYF
DNA: TGTGCCAGCAGCTTGGAAGCGGACAGTTACCAAGAGACCCAGTACTTC

D: TRBD1
length: 15
V: TRBV18
size: .
J: TRBJ2-5
CDR3: CASSPRGQGQETQYF
DNA: TGTGCCAGCTCACCACGGGGACAGGGACAAGAGACCCAGTACTTC

D: .
length: 14
V: TRBV27
size: .
J: TRBJ1-2
CDR3: CASSLMGGGYGYTF
DNA: TGTGCCAGCAGTTTAATGGGGGGGGGCTATGGCTACACCTTC

D: .
length: 13
V: TRBV7-9
size: .
J: TRBJ2-7
CDR3: CASSLGESGEQYF
DNA: TGTGCCAGCAGCTTAGGGGAGTCCGGCGAGCAGTACTTC

D: .
length: 11
V: TRBV3-1/TRBV3-2
size: .
J: TRBJ2-7
CDR3: CASQLGYEQYF
DNA: TGTGCCAGCCAACTAGGCTACGAGCAGTACTTC

D: TRBD1
length: 16
V: TRBV15
size: .
J: TRBJ1-1
CDR3: CATSRSLTGGAREAFF
DNA: TGTGCCACCAGCAGATCCCTAACAGGGGGCGCCCGGGAAGCTTTCTTT

D: .
length: 14
V: TRBV7-8
size: .
J: TRBJ2-1
CDR3: CASSPGGRPGEQFF
DNA: TGTGCCAGCAGCCCGGGCGGAAGGCCTGGGGAGCAGTTCTTC

D: .
length: 16
V: TRBV24-1
size: .
J: TRBJ1-5
CDR3: CATSDGGGSSNQPQHF
DNA: TGTGCCACCAGTGATGGGGGGGGTTCGAGCAATCAGCCCCAGCATTTT

D: .
length: 18
V: TRBV23-1
size: .
J: TRBJ2-1
CDR3: CATRSLVRARDKYNEQFF
DNA: TGCGCCACCAGAAGTCTAGTACGGGCAAGGGACAAATACAATGAGCAGTTCTTC